Below, 11 T cell receptor beta chains from the same sample are listed, as sequenced in a study of blood T cell repertoires in COVID-19. Profiled with immunoSEQ multiplex PCR; TCRdb holds only in-frame clones, not every one. The sample lists approximately 160,000 clones; about 90% were seen once. The specimen was PBMCs or T cells enriched from blood (not recorded which). These receptor sequences come from a woman aged 45-65 years who had recovered from COVID-19.

The chain carries TRBV6-2 or TRBV6-3 and TRBJ2-7; 12 nucleotides match TRBD2. Looked up from germline, CDR1 is MNHEY and CDR2 is SVGEGT. V shed 2 bases, J shed 0 bases, and the junction held 11 bases outside the gene matches. This CDR3 is 19 amino acids long. CDR3 amino acids: CASSYLRTSGTLSSYEQYF. In DNA form, the CDR3 reads TGTGCCAGCAGTTACCTAAGGACTAGCGGGACCCTGAGCTCCTACGAGCAGTACTTC.

This clone was observed a few times. The chain employs TRBV5-1 and TRBJ2-7, with 9 positions matching TRBD2. This CDR3 region has 14 residues. CDR1 SGHRS and CDR2 YFSETQ come from the germline V gene. V was clipped by 1 base and J by 5 bases; unmatched bases: 4. This chain's CDR3 is CASSLRREGHEQYF. CDR3 in DNA: TGCGCCAGCAGCTTGCGGCGGGAGGGCCACGAGCAGTACTTC.

The chain links TRBV18 to TRBJ2-1, with TRBD2 matching over 8 bases. V dropped 9 bases and J dropped 7; count of bases not matched to a gene: 14. The CDR3 consists of 15 residues. The germline V gene encodes CDR1 KGHSH and CDR2 LQKENI. CDR3 amino acids: CASYHGRETSNEQFF. DNA for the CDR3: TGTGCCAGTTACCACGGGAGGGAGACTTCAAATGAGCAGTTCTTC.

The count of this clone is one. The chain carries TRBV3-1 (or the pseudogene TRBV3-2) and TRBJ2-2; TRBD2 agrees at 9 bases. J lost 1 base, V lost 2 bases, and 2 bases had no gene match. The CDR3 totals 16 residues. CDR1 is LGHDT, CDR2 YNNKEL, per germline (reference sequence). The CDR3 spells CASSQPSGKNTGELFF. The CDR3 DNA reads as TGTGCCAGCAGCCAACCTAGCGGGAAGAACACCGGGGAGCTGTTTTTT.

Only a few counts were recorded for this clone. At one of its ends the junction is not consistent with the germline gene, which may arise from a read error. The chain uses TRBV3-1 (or the pseudogene TRBV3-2) and TRBJ2-5, with D perhaps TRBD1 (5 bases). This CDR3 has 12 amino acids. Germline V gene sequence: CDR1 LGHDT, CDR2 YNNKEL (reference sequence). The DNA for the CDR3 is TGTGCCAGCAGCCAAGAAAAGGGGCAGGCTAACTTC. Its translation is CASSQEKGQANF.

The rearrangement links TRBV4-1 to TRBJ1-4; possible D gene TRBD1, 5 bases. The CDR3 is 15 amino acids. V lost 4 bases and J 5 bases, leaving 14 bases between the germline ends. Germline assignment: CDR1 MGHRA and CDR2 YSYEKL. CDR3 protein: CASSPRPTENEKLFF. The CDR3 DNA reads as TGCGCCAGCAGCCCCCGTCCGACAGAGAATGAAAAACTGTTTTTT.

This rearrangement joins TRBV19 to TRBJ2-1, with 11 positions matching TRBD2. V lost 5 bases to trimming and J lost 3 bases; unmatched junction nucleotides: 3. Per germline, CDR1 LNHDA and CDR2 SQIVND (reference sequence). The CDR3 runs to 15 residues. The CDR3: CASSEGTSGYNEQFF. CDR3 nucleotides: TGTGCCAGTAGTGAGGGGACTAGCGGCTACAATGAGCAGTTCTTC.

The chain joins TRBV7-6 to TRBJ1-6, with a tentative D call TRBD1 (5 bases). Germline V lookup: CDR1 SGHVS, CDR2 FNYEAQ. Trimming removed 5 bases from V and 8 bases from J, with 19 bases in between. CDR3 length: 16 amino acids. The chain's CDR3 is CASSLTIGGGDSPLHF. CDR3 coding DNA: TGTGCCAGCAGCCTTACCATCGGGGGTGGGGATTCACCCCTCCACTTT.

V and J are TRBV2 and TRBJ2-1; D might be TRBD2 (5 bases). The CDR3 length is 14 residues. Germline CDR1 and CDR2: SNHLY and FYNNEI. The V gene lost 7 bases and the J gene lost 4 bases, with 14 bases spanning the gap. CDR3 amino acids: CASIKGLAYNEQFF. The CDR3 bases are TGTGCCAGCATCAAAGGGCTAGCTTACAATGAGCAGTTCTTC. Looking up the rest from reference TRBV2 and TRBJ2-1 gives the full variable domain: EPEVTQTPSHQVTQMGQEVILRCVPISNHLYFYWYRQILGQKVEFLVSFYNNEISEKSEIFDDQFSVERPDGSNFTLKIRSTKLEDSAMYFCASIKGLAYNEQFFGPGTRLTVL.

The rearrangement joins TRBV7-9 to TRBJ1-5; 7 positions agree with TRBD1. The ends lost 5 bases at V and 5 bases at J; junction bases unmatched: 3. Germline CDR1 SEHNR, CDR2 FQNEAQ (reference sequence). This CDR3 region has 13 residues. The CDR3 coding sequence is TGTGCCAGCAGCGGCACAGGGGATCAGCCCCAGCATTTT. It translates to CASSGTGDQPQHF.

CDR3 residues: CAWSRDRLGSEQYF. The CDR3 DNA is TGTGCCTGGAGTAGGGACAGGCTGGGTTCCGAGCAGTACTTC. The chain has TRBV30 and TRBJ2-7, with 8 bases lining up with TRBD1. This CDR3 comprises 14 residues. V dropped 2 bases and J dropped 6; count of bases not matched to a gene: 9. Germline V gene data show CDR1 as GTSNPN and CDR2 as SVGIG (reference sequence).